The rows below give T cell receptor beta chains drawn from one sample of a study of blood T cell repertoires in COVID-19. Here immunoSEQ multiplex PCR was the method, and the copy in TCRdb shows in-frame clones only, minus some. The repertoire holds about 200,000 clones, with roughly 84% as singletons. Sequenced sample: peripheral blood. The receptors come from a man aged 50 to 60 with active or convalescent COVID-19. Each CDR3 is given with its conserved first and last residue. Each record gives: V gene, D gene, clone size, J gene, CDR3 DNA, CDR3 protein. D genes are given only for firm matches. Expanded clones are given a class, and other clones once, few, many or no size at all.

v_gene: TRBV19
d_gene: TRBD2
abundance: -
j_gene: TRBJ2-7
CDR3nt: TGTGCCAGTAGTCCTCGGACTAGCGGTAATTCCTACGAGCAGTACTTC
CDR3aa: CASSPRTSGNSYEQYF

v_gene: TRBV11-2
d_gene: -
abundance: -
j_gene: TRBJ2-1
CDR3nt: TGTGCCAGCAGCCACCCCGTCCGGGTCCTCTCCTACAATGAGCAGTTCTTC
CDR3aa: CASSHPVRVLSYNEQFF

v_gene: TRBV19
d_gene: -
abundance: -
j_gene: TRBJ1-2
CDR3nt: TGTGCCAGTAGCCGAGACAGGTGGGGCAACTATGGCTACACCTTC
CDR3aa: CASSRDRWGNYGYTF

v_gene: TRBV12-3/TRBV12-4
d_gene: -
abundance: -
j_gene: TRBJ2-5
CDR3nt: TGTGCCAGCAGTTTAGAGCGGGAAGAGACCCAGTACTTC
CDR3aa: CASSLEREETQYF

v_gene: TRBV5-1
d_gene: -
abundance: -
j_gene: TRBJ2-6
CDR3nt: TGCGCCAGCAGCTTTAGCCCTGGGGCCAACGTCCTGACTTTC
CDR3aa: CASSFSPGANVLTF

v_gene: TRBV5-8
d_gene: -
abundance: -
j_gene: TRBJ1-6
CDR3nt: TGTGCCAGCAGCTTAGAACAGTTCGATAATTCACCCCTCCACTTT
CDR3aa: CASSLEQFDNSPLHF

v_gene: TRBV3-1/TRBV3-2
d_gene: TRBD2
abundance: -
j_gene: TRBJ2-7
CDR3nt: TGTGCCAGCAGCCAAACTAGCGGGCCCCTAAGCTCCTACGAGCAGTACTTC
CDR3aa: CASSQTSGPLSSYEQYF

v_gene: TRBV7-2
d_gene: -
abundance: once
j_gene: TRBJ1-2
CDR3nt: TGTGCCAGCAGCAACAGGGAAAGCTATGGCTACACCTTC
CDR3aa: CASSNRESYGYTF

v_gene: TRBV3-1/TRBV3-2
d_gene: -
abundance: -
j_gene: TRBJ2-5
CDR3nt: TGTGCCAGCAGCCAAGAGTGGACTTCCCAAGAGACCCAGTACTTC
CDR3aa: CASSQEWTSQETQYF

v_gene: TRBV28
d_gene: -
abundance: -
j_gene: TRBJ2-1
CDR3nt: TGTGCCAGCAGTTTAACTAGGAATGAGCAGTTCTTC
CDR3aa: CASSLTRNEQFF

v_gene: TRBV5-4
d_gene: TRBD2
abundance: once
j_gene: TRBJ2-3
CDR3nt: TGTGCCAGCAGTTTCTTGAGGGAGGGCGGCACAGATACGCAGTATTTT
CDR3aa: CASSFLREGGTDTQYF

v_gene: TRBV7-9
d_gene: TRBD1
abundance: -
j_gene: TRBJ1-6
CDR3nt: TGTGCCAGCAGCTTAAAGCGGGCAGGGGGTAATTCACCCCTCCACTTT
CDR3aa: CASSLKRAGGNSPLHF

v_gene: TRBV11-3
d_gene: TRBD1
abundance: -
j_gene: TRBJ2-1
CDR3nt: TGTGCCAGCAGCCGCGGGACAGGGTTACACAATGAGCAGTTCTTC
CDR3aa: CASSRGTGLHNEQFF

v_gene: TRBV6-5
d_gene: TRBD1
abundance: -
j_gene: TRBJ2-7
CDR3nt: TGTGCCAGCAGCGCTCGAAGACAGGGGACGTACGAGCAGTACTTC
CDR3aa: CASSARRQGTYEQYF

v_gene: TRBV19
d_gene: -
abundance: once
j_gene: TRBJ1-3
CDR3nt: TGTGCCAGTAGTATCCGTTTTCCGGGGGTCATCTCTGGAAACACCATATATTTT
CDR3aa: CASSIRFPGVISGNTIYF

v_gene: TRBV5-1
d_gene: -
abundance: -
j_gene: TRBJ1-4
CDR3nt: TGCGCCAGCAGCTTGGGGACCGCGGGGGAAAAACTGTTTTTT
CDR3aa: CASSLGTAGEKLFF

v_gene: TRBV19
d_gene: -
abundance: many
j_gene: TRBJ2-1
CDR3nt: TGTGCCAGTAGTATCGGGGGGCCCTACAATGAGCAGTTCTTC
CDR3aa: CASSIGGPYNEQFF

v_gene: TRBV9
d_gene: TRBD2
abundance: -
j_gene: TRBJ2-3
CDR3nt: TGTGCCAGCAGCGTAGGTCTGGGACTAGCGGGGCAGGGGGATACGCAGTATTTT
CDR3aa: CASSVGLGLAGQGDTQYF

v_gene: TRBV11-3
d_gene: -
abundance: -
j_gene: TRBJ1-1
CDR3nt: TGTGCCAGCAGCTTAGATTTCGGGGGTGAAGCTTTCTTT
CDR3aa: CASSLDFGGEAFF

v_gene: TRBV7-2
d_gene: TRBD2
abundance: once
j_gene: TRBJ2-2
CDR3nt: TGTGCCAGCAGCCCGGGACTAGCGGTAAACACCGGGGAGCTGTTTTTT
CDR3aa: CASSPGLAVNTGELFF

v_gene: TRBV5-1
d_gene: -
abundance: -
j_gene: TRBJ1-2
CDR3nt: TGCGCCAGCAGCTTGGTTACAGGGAGACCCCCTGGCTATGGCTACACCTTC
CDR3aa: CASSLVTGRPPGYGYTF

v_gene: TRBV6-1
d_gene: TRBD2
abundance: -
j_gene: TRBJ2-1
CDR3nt: TGTGCCAGCAGTGCACTAGCGGGAAGGACCTACAATGAGCAGTTCTTC
CDR3aa: CASSALAGRTYNEQFF

v_gene: TRBV7-9
d_gene: -
abundance: once
j_gene: TRBJ1-2
CDR3nt: TGTGCCAGCAGCCCGACTGCTAACTATGGCTACACCTTC
CDR3aa: CASSPTANYGYTF

v_gene: TRBV5-1
d_gene: TRBD1
abundance: once
j_gene: TRBJ2-2
CDR3nt: TGCGCCAGCAGCCCAAGGACAGGGCGGGCCGGGGAGCTGTTTTTT
CDR3aa: CASSPRTGRAGELFF

v_gene: TRBV18
d_gene: TRBD1
abundance: -
j_gene: TRBJ2-5
CDR3nt: TGTGCCAGCTCACCGGACAGGGGTGGGACCCAGTACTTC
CDR3aa: CASSPDRGGTQYF

v_gene: TRBV6-2/TRBV6-3
d_gene: TRBD2
abundance: -
j_gene: TRBJ2-2
CDR3nt: TGTGCCAGCAGTTACTCGCCCCGGACTAGCGGCTACACCGGGGAGCTGTTTTTT
CDR3aa: CASSYSPRTSGYTGELFF

v_gene: TRBV28
d_gene: -
abundance: -
j_gene: TRBJ1-5
CDR3nt: TGTGCCAGCAGTCCGTTGACAGCACCATATAGCAATCAGCCCCAGCATTTT
CDR3aa: CASSPLTAPYSNQPQHF

v_gene: TRBV5-6
d_gene: TRBD1
abundance: medium-sized
j_gene: TRBJ1-1
CDR3nt: TGTGCCAGCAGCGCCCGGACAGGGCGGTTT
CDR3aa: CASSARTGRF

v_gene: TRBV19
d_gene: TRBD1
abundance: -
j_gene: TRBJ1-5
CDR3nt: TGTGCCAGTAGTAGGGTAGGGACAGGGGTTAAGGTGAGCAATCAGCCCCAGCATTTT
CDR3aa: CASSRVGTGVKVSNQPQHF

v_gene: TRBV29-1
d_gene: TRBD2
abundance: -
j_gene: TRBJ2-1
CDR3nt: TGCACCTGCTTGGGAGGGCGGGGGGACAATGAGCAGTTCTTC
CDR3aa: CTCLGGRGDNEQFF

v_gene: TRBV5-1
d_gene: -
abundance: -
j_gene: TRBJ2-3
CDR3nt: TGCGCCAGCAGCCCCTGGGGCCGGAGGGCCGCAGATACGCAGTATTTT
CDR3aa: CASSPWGRRAADTQYF

v_gene: TRBV4-1
d_gene: TRBD1
abundance: once
j_gene: TRBJ2-7
CDR3nt: TGCGCCAGCAGCCGCCGACAGGGCCCCCTCTACGAGCAGTACTTC
CDR3aa: CASSRRQGPLYEQYF

v_gene: TRBV12-3/TRBV12-4
d_gene: -
abundance: -
j_gene: TRBJ1-1
CDR3nt: TGTGCCAGCAGTTCAGGGACACGCACTGAAGCTTTCTTT
CDR3aa: CASSSGTRTEAFF

v_gene: TRBV29-1
d_gene: TRBD1
abundance: -
j_gene: TRBJ1-2
CDR3nt: TGCAGCGTTCCCTCCGGGCTCGACAGGGGAGGCGGCTACACCTTC
CDR3aa: CSVPSGLDRGGGYTF

v_gene: TRBV30
d_gene: -
abundance: -
j_gene: TRBJ1-3
CDR3nt: TGTGCCACCCGGAGCTCTGGAAACACCATATATTTT
CDR3aa: CATRSSGNTIYF

v_gene: TRBV3-1/TRBV3-2
d_gene: -
abundance: -
j_gene: TRBJ2-3
CDR3nt: TGTGCCAGCAGCCAAGGCGGGGGCACAGATACGCAGTATTTT
CDR3aa: CASSQGGGTDTQYF

v_gene: TRBV10-1
d_gene: TRBD1
abundance: -
j_gene: TRBJ1-3
CDR3nt: TGCGCCAGCAACTTCCGGGACAGGGAGAGAAACACCATATATTTT
CDR3aa: CASNFRDRERNTIYF

v_gene: TRBV10-2
d_gene: -
abundance: few
j_gene: TRBJ1-4
CDR3nt: TGCGCCAGCAGTGAGTCCGGGGGGCTAAATGAAAAACTGTTTTTT
CDR3aa: CASSESGGLNEKLFF

v_gene: TRBV5-1
d_gene: TRBD1
abundance: -
j_gene: TRBJ1-4
CDR3nt: TGCGCCAGCAGCTTGGGCGGGACAGGGAGCGAAAAACTGTTTTTT
CDR3aa: CASSLGGTGSEKLFF

v_gene: TRBV4-3
d_gene: -
abundance: -
j_gene: TRBJ1-2
CDR3nt: TGCGCCAGCAGCCAAGAACCCGCCGGGACAAGCTATGGCTACACCTTC
CDR3aa: CASSQEPAGTSYGYTF

v_gene: TRBV5-6
d_gene: TRBD2
abundance: -
j_gene: TRBJ2-3
CDR3nt: TGTGCCAGCAGCATTAGCGGGGACCCCACAGATACGCAGTATTTT
CDR3aa: CASSISGDPTDTQYF

v_gene: TRBV2
d_gene: -
abundance: -
j_gene: TRBJ2-7
CDR3nt: TGTGCCAGCAGTGAAGCGCTTTTAGGGAGCTCCTACGAGCAGTACTTC
CDR3aa: CASSEALLGSSYEQYF

v_gene: TRBV5-6
d_gene: -
abundance: -
j_gene: TRBJ2-7
CDR3nt: TGTGCCAGCAGCTCACGGAGGTCCTACGAGCAGTACTTC
CDR3aa: CASSSRRSYEQYF

v_gene: TRBV11-1
d_gene: -
abundance: -
j_gene: TRBJ2-7
CDR3nt: TGTGCCAGCAGCTATCGGGACAATTACGAGCAGTACTTC
CDR3aa: CASSYRDNYEQYF